The source of this TCR beta chain is a study of blood T cell repertoires in COVID-19. From germline, CDR1 is SGHTA and CDR2 FQGNSA. The CDR3 runs to 14 residues. With 1 base removed from V and 5 bases from J, the gap between germline ends came to 12 bases. The protocol was immunoSEQ multiplex PCR, while the TCRdb copy is restricted to in-frame clones and leaves out a portion. The table shows about 220,000 clones, with roughly 80% occurring only once. The source of this sequence is a woman in her sixties or seventies with acute or convalescent COVID-19. Specimen: peripheral blood. This chain links TRBV7-2 with TRBJ2-7; TRBD1 might be the D (5 bases). CDR3 nucleotide sequence: TGTGCCAGCAGCTTAGTTGTAGGGGCAGACGAGCAGTACTTC. Amino acids: CASSLVVGADEQYF. The variable domain in full, completed from reference TRBV7-2 and TRBJ2-7, reads GAGVSQSPSNKVTEKGKDVELRCDPISGHTALYWYRQSLGQGLEFLIYFQGNSAPDKSGLPSDRFSAERTGGSVSTLTIQRTQQEDSAVYLCASSLVVGADEQYFGPGTRLTVT.